Below are 4 T cell receptor beta chains sequenced from a single sample in a study of radiotherapy plus CTLA-4 blockade in lung cancer. TCRdb's table, derived via immunoSEQ multiplex PCR, lists solely in-frame clones and lacks some. This table holds some 37,000 clones, 70% to 75% found once. The sequencing here drew on peripheral blood, taken from a patient treated with radiotherapy plus ipilimumab. The receptors here all came from a human donor with non-small cell lung cancer who had stable disease on radiotherapy plus ipilimumab.

The rearrangement uses TRBV28 and TRBJ1-3; D is unclear. V lost 5 bases and J 4 bases, leaving 12 bases between the germline ends. This CDR3 region has 14 residues. CDR1 and CDR2 from the germline V gene are MDHEN and SYDVKM. CDR3 in amino acids: CASSLIDSGNTIYF. CDR3 bases: TGTGCCAGCAGTCTCATTGACTCGGGAAACACCATATATTTT.

V gene TRBV5-1 combines with J gene TRBJ2-7; 7 positions agree with TRBD1. V lost 5 bases and J lost 1; bases outside the gene matches: 12. Germline-derived CDR1 and CDR2 are SGHRS and YFSETQ. The CDR3 has 16 amino acids. This chain's CDR3 is CASRRTGTDYSYEQYF. The CDR3 bases are TGCGCCAGCAGACGCACCGGGACAGATTATTCCTACGAGCAGTACTTC.

The chain combines TRBV7-2 with TRBJ2-1; 10 nucleotides agree with TRBD2. The junction had 0 bases not matched to a gene; V was cut back by 1 base and J by 3 bases. CDR3 size: 15 residues. Germline-derived CDR1 and CDR2 are SGHTA and FQGNSA. CDR3 coding DNA: TGTGCCAGCAGCTTAGAGCGGGGGGGCTACAATGAGCAGTTCTTC. Protein sequence: CASSLERGGYNEQFF.

This chain joins TRBV5-1 and TRBJ2-6; possibly TRBD1 for D (5 bases). CDR3 size: 15 residues. Trimming shortened V by 4 bases and J by 0 bases, and 8 bases separated the two germline ends. Germline loops: CDR1 SGHRS, CDR2 YFSETQ. The CDR3 region is CASSNTGSGANVLTF. The CDR3 bases are TGCGCCAGCAGCAATACAGGCTCTGGGGCCAACGTCCTGACTTTC. Supplemented by reference TRBV5-1 and TRBJ2-6, the full variable domain reads KAGVTQTPRYLIKTRGQQVTLSCSPISGHRSVSWYQQTPGQGLQFLFEYFSETQRNKGNFPGRFSGRQFSNSRSEMNVSTLELGDSALYLCASSNTGSGANVLTFGAGSRLTVL.